The clone carrying this T cell receptor (beta chain) was observed a handful of times. The data derive from a study of early T cells in non-severe SARS-CoV-2 infection. Overall study: Whole-blood bulk RNA, unsorted, was sequenced, and chains were unpaired.

Germline values: CDR1 SEHNR, CDR2 FQNEAQ (reference sequence). The CDR3 sequence is 13 residues long. V was clipped by 9 bases and J by 4 bases, with 13 bases between them. Each single cDNA molecule received a unique molecular identifier. Each CDR3 protein is one row after TCRdb ran MiXCR on the 5' RACE reads. The sample consists of about 71,000 distinct CDR3 sequences, 12% of them appearing once. The gene calls are TRBV7-9 and TRBJ2-1; the D call may be TRBD1 or TRBD2 (5 bases each). This receptor was identified in an adult who was a healthcare worker with PCR-confirmed SARS-CoV-2 infection or an uninfected control (not recorded which). Sequencing used whole blood, obtained at baseline. CDR3 sequence: CASGGGIYNEQFF. The DNA of the CDR3 is TGTGCCAGTGGTGGGGGAATATACAATGAGCAGTTCTTC. The variable domain in full, with the rest retrieved from reference TRBV7-9 and TRBJ2-1, is DTGVSQNPRHKITKRGQNVTFRCDPISEHNRLYWYRQTLGQGPEFLTYFQNEAQLEKSRLLSDRFSAERPKGSFSTLEIQRTEQGDSAMYLCASGGGIYNEQFFGPGTRLTVL.